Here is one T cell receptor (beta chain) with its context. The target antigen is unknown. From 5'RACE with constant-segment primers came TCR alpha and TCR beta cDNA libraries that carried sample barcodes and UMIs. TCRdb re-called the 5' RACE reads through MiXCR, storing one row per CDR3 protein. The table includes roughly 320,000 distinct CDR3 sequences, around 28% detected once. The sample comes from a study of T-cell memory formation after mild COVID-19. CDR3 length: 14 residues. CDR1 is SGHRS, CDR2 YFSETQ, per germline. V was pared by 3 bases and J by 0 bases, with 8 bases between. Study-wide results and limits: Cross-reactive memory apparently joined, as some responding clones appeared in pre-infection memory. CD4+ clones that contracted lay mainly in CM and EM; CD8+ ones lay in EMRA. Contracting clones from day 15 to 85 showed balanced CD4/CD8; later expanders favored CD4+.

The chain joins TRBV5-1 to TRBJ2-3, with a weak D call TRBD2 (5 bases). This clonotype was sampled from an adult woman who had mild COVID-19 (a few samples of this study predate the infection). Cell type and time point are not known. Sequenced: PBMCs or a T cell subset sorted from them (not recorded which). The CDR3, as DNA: TGCGCCAGCAGCTCCGGGGAGAGCACAGATACGCAGTATTTT. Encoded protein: CASSSGESTDTQYF.